This TCR beta chain was found in a study of cytomegalovirus exposure and HLA in healthy donors. General study findings and limits: Most TCR sequences proved rare, with some public TCRs found in many donors.

Generated by immunoSEQ multiplex PCR, the TCRdb table keeps only in-frame clones and is missing some. The sample has fewer than 400,000 clones, roughly 85% seen once. In regard to this clone: Its matching antigen is unknown.

The donors were part of the validation cohort, which consisted of about 120 subjects and was separate from the first cohort of 666 subjects. This TCR derives from a woman between 18 and 29 years old in good health and CMV-seronegative. Material for sequencing was PBMCs.

Here the CDR3 reads CASTTPRNHNEQFF. CDR3 sequence (DNA): TGTGCCAGCACCACCCCTAGGAATCACAATGAGCAGTTCTTC. The gene calls are TRBV27 and TRBJ2-1; D uncertain. The CDR3 is 14 amino acids. V lost 7 bases, J lost 5 bases, and 15 bases lay in between. Germline CDR1 MNHEY, CDR2 SMNVEV (reference sequence).